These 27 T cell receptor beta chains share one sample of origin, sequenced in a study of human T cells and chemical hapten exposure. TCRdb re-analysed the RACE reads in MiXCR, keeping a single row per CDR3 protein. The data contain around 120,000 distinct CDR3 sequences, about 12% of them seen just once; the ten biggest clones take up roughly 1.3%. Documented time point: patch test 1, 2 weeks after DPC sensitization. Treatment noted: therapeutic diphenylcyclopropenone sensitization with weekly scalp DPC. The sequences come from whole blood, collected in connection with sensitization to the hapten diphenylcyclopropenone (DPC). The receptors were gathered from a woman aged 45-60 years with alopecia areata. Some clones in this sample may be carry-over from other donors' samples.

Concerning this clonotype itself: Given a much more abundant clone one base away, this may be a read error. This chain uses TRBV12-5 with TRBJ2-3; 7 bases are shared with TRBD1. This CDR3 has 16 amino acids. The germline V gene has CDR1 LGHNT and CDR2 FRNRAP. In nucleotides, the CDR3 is TGTGCTAGTGGAAGGGGACAGACAGAAGGCACAGAAACGCAGTATTTT. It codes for CASGRGQTEGTETQYF. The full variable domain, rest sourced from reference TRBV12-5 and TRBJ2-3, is DARVTQTPRHKVTEMGQEVTMRCQPILGHNTVFWYRQTMMQGLELLAYFRNRAPLDDSGMPKDRFSAEMPDATLATLKIQPSEPRDSAVYFCASGRGQTEGTETQYFGPGTRLTVL.

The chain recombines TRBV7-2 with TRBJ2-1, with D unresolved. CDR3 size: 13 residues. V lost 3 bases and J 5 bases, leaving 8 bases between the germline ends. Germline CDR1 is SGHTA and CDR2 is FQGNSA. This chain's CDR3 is CASSFNPNNEQFF. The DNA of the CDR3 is TGTGCCAGCAGCTTCAACCCAAACAATGAGCAGTTCTTC.

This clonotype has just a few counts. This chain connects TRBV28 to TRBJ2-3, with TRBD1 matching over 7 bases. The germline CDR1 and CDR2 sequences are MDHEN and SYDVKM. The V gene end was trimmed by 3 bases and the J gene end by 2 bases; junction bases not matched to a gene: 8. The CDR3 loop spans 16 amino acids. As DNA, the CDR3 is TGTGCCAGCAGTTTCACCGGGACAGATAACACAGATACGCAGTATTTT. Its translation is CASSFTGTDNTDTQYF.

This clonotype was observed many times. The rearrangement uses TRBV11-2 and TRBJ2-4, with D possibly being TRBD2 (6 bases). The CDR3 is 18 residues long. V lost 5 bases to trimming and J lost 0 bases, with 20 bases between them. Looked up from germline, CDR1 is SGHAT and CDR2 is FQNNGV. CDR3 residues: CASSLGGVWYLAKNIQYF. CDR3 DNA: TGTGCCAGCAGCCTCGGCGGGGTGTGGTATCTAGCCAAAAACATTCAGTACTTC.

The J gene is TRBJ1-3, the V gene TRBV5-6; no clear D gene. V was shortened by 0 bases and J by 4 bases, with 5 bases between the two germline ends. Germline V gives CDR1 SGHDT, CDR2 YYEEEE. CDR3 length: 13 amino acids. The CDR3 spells CASSLVDGNTIYF. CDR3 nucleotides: TGTGCCAGCAGCTTGGTGGACGGAAACACCATATATTTT.

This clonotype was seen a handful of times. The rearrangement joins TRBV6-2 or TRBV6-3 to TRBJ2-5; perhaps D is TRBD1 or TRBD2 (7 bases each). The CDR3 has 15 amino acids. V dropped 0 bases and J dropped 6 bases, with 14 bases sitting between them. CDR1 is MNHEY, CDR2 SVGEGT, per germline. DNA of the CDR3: TGTGCCAGCAGTTACTCGGGAGGGGGCGCAAAGACCCAGTACTTC. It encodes CASSYSGGGAKTQYF.

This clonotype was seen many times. This chain's CDR3 is CASGPGGETEAFF. CDR3 nucleotides: TGCGCCAGCGGACCAGGGGGTGAGACTGAAGCTTTCTTT. The chain is built from TRBV5-1 and TRBJ1-1; 7 bases are shared with TRBD1. This CDR3 spans 13 amino acids. Germline loops: CDR1 SGHRS, CDR2 YFSETQ. V trimming: 7 bases; J trimming: 5 bases; junction bases outside the gene matches: 8.

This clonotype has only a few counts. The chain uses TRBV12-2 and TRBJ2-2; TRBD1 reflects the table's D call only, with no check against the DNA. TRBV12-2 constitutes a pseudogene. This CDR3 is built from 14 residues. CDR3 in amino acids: CASRFMGDTGELFF. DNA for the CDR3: TGTGCAAGTCGCTTTATGGGGGACACCGGGGAGCTGTTTTTT.

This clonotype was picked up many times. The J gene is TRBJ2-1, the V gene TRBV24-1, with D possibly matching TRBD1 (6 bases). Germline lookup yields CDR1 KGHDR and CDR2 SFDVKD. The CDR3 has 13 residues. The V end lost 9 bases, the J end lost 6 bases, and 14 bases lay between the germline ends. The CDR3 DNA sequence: TGTGCCACCGAAACTGGGGGCTTCAATGAGCAGTTCTTC. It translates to CATETGGFNEQFF.

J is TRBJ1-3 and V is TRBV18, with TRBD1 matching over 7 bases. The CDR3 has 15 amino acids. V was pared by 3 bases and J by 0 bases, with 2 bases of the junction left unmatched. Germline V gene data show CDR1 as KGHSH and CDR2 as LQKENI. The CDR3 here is CASSPGTASGNTIYF. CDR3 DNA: TGTGCCAGCTCACCTGGGACAGCCTCTGGAAACACCATATATTTT.

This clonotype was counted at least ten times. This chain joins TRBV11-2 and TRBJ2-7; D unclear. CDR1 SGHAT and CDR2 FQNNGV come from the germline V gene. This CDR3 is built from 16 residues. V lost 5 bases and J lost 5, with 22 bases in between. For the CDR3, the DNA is TGTGCCAGCAGCCCTCATAAGGGAACTCGGAGTGACGAGCAGTACTTC. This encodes CASSPHKGTRSDEQYF.

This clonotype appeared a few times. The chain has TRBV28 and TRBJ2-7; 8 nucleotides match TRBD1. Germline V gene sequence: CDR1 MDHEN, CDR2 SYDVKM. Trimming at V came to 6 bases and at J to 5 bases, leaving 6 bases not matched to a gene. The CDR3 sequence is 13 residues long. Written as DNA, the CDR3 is TGTGCCAGCAGCCCGGGACAGGAGGACGAGCAGTACTTC. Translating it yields CASSPGQEDEQYF. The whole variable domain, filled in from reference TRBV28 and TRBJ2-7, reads DVKVTQSSRYLVKRTGEKVFLECVQDMDHENMFWYRQDPGLGLRLIYFSYDVKMKEKGDIPEGYSVSREKKERFSLILESASTNQTSMYLCASSPGQEDEQYFGPGTRLTVT.

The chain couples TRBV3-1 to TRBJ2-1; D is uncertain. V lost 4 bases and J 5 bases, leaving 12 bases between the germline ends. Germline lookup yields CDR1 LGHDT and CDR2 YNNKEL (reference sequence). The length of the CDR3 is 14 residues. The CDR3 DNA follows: TGTGCCAGCAGCCGGGATTTGGGTGACAATGAGCAGTTCTTC. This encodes CASSRDLGDNEQFF.

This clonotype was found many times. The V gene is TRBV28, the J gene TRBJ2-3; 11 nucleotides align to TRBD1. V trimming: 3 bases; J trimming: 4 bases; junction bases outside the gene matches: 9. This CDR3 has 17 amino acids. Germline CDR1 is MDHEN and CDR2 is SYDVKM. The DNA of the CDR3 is TGTGCCAGCAGTTTGGGTGTGGACAGGGGGCCTGCAGATACGCAGTATTTT. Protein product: CASSLGVDRGPADTQYF.

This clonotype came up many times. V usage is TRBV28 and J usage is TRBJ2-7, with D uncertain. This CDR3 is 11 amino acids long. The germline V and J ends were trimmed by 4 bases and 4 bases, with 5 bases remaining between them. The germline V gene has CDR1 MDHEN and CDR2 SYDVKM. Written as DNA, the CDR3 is TGTGCCAGCAGTTCGAAGTACGAGCAGTACTTC. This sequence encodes CASSSKYEQYF.

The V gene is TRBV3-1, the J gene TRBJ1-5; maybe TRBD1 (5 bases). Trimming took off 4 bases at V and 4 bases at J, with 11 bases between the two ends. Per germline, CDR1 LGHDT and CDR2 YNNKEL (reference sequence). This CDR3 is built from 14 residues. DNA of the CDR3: TGTGCCAGCAGCCTTGGGCGACAGAATCAGCCCCAGCATTTT. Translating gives CASSLGRQNQPQHF.

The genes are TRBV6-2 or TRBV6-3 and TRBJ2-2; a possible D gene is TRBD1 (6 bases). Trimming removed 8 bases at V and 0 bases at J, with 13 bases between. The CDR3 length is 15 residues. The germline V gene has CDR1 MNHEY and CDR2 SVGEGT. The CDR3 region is CASVTGSANTGELFF. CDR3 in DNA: TGTGCCAGCGTCACAGGGTCAGCGAACACCGGGGAGCTGTTTTTT.

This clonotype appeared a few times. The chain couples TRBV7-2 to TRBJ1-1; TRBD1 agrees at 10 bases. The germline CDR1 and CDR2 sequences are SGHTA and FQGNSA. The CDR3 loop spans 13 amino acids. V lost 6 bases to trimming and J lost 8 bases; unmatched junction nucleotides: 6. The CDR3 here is CASSYDRGLEAFF. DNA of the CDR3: TGTGCCAGCAGTTACGACAGGGGGCTCGAAGCTTTCTTT.

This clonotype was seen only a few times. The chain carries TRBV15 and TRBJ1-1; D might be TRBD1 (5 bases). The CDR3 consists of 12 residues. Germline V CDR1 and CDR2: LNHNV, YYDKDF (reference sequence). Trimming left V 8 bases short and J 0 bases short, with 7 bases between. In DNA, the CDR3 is TGTGCCACCGGGGGACTGAACACTGAAGCTTTCTTT. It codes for CATGGLNTEAFF.

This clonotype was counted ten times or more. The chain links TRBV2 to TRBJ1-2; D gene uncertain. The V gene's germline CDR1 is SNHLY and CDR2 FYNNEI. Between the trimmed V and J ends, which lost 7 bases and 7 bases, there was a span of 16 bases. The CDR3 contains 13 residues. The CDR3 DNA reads TGTGCCAGCATCCTGGCTGGAGAGGGTGGCTACACCTTC. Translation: CASILAGEGGYTF.

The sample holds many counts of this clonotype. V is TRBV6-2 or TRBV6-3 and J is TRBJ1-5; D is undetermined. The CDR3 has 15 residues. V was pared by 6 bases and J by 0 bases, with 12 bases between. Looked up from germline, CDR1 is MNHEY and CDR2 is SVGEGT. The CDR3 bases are TGTGCCAGCAGAACTGGACGGTATAGCAATCAGCCCCAGCATTTT. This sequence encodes CASRTGRYSNQPQHF.

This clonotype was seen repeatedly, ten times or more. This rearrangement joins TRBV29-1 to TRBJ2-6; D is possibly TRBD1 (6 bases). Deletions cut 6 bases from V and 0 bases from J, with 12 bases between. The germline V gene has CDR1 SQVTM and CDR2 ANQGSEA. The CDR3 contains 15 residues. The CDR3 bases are TGCAGCGTAGGGCAGGGGAGCTCTGGGGCCAACGTCCTGACTTTC. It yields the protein CSVGQGSSGANVLTF. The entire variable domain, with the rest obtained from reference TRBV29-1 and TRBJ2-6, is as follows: SAVISQKPSRDICQRGTSLTIQCQVDSQVTMMFWYRQQPGQSLTLIATANQGSEATYESGFVIDKFPISRPNLTFSTLTVSNMSPEDSSIYLCSVGQGSSGANVLTFGAGSRLTVL.

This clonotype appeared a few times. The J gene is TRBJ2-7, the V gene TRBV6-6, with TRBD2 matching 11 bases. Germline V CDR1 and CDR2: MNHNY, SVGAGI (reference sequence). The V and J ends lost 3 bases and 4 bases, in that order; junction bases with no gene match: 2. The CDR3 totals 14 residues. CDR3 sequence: CASSYGLAGYEQYF. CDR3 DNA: TGTGCCAGCAGTTATGGACTAGCGGGTTACGAGCAGTACTTC.

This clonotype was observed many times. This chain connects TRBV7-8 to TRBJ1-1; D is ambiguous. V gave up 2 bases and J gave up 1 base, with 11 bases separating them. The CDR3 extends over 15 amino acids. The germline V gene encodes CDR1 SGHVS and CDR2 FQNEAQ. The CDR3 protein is CASSLILSGNTEAFF. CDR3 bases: TGTGCCAGCAGCTTAATCTTGTCAGGGAACACTGAAGCTTTCTTT.

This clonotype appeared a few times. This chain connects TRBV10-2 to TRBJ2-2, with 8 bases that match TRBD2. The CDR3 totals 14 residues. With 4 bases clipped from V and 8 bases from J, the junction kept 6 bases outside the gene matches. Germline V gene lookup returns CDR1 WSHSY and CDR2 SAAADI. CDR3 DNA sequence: TGCGCCAGCAGTGTTGCGGGAGGTCGGGGGGAGCTGTTTTTT. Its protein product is CASSVAGGRGELFF.

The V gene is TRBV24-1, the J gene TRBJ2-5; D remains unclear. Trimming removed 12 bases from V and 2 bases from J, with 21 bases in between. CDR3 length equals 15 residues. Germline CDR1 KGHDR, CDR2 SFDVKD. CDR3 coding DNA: TGTGCCTCCAAGGCAGCAACCCGACTTCAAGAGACCCAGTACTTC. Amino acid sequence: CASKAATRLQETQYF.

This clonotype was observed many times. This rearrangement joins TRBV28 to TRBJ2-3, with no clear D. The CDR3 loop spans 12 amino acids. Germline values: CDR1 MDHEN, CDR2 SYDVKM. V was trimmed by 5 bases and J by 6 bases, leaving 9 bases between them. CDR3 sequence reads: CASSPLGDTQYF. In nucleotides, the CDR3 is TGTGCCAGCAGTCCCCTAGGTGATACGCAGTATTTT.